The 5 T cell receptor beta chains listed next were all sequenced from one sample in a study of long-term antiretroviral therapy in people with HIV. A v3.0 immunoSEQ assay was performed at survey level. The protocol was immunoSEQ multiplex PCR, while the TCRdb copy is restricted to in-frame clones and leaves out a portion. Of roughly 14,000 clones listed, 70% to 85% were seen once; the top ten hold 15% to 20%. The sample in question was unsorted PBMCs, obtained just before starting antiretroviral therapy. Receptors were obtained from a man aged 35 to 55 with HIV.

This rearrangement joins TRBV5-1 to TRBJ2-5, with 7 bases identical to TRBD2. CDR3 length: 14 amino acids. With V trimmed by 0 bases and J by 4 bases, 3 bases remained unmatched. From germline, CDR1 is SGHRS and CDR2 YFSETQ. CDR3 bases: TGCGCCAGCAGCTTGGCGGGGGGACGAGAGACCCAGTACTTC. Translated: CASSLAGGRETQYF.

This rearrangement joins TRBV13 to TRBJ1-1; no definite D call. The length of the CDR3 is 14 residues. Germline values: CDR1 PRHDT, CDR2 FYEKMQ (reference sequence). Trimming removed 10 bases at V and 2 bases at J, with 17 bases between. The CDR3 protein is CATVRAGGNTEAFF. The CDR3 bases are TGTGCCACTGTGAGGGCGGGAGGAAACACTGAAGCTTTCTTT.

This chain uses TRBV5-6 with TRBJ2-7; 9 bases align to TRBD1. Germline V gives CDR1 SGHDT, CDR2 YYEEEE. Trimming took 3 bases from V and 2 from J; bases not matched to a gene: 15. The CDR3 extends over 18 amino acids. DNA for the CDR3: TGTGCCAGCAGCTCGCCCCGGGCTTGGACAGGGGTCACCTACGAGCAGTACTTC. Translating it yields CASSSPRAWTGVTYEQYF.

V is TRBV19 and J is TRBJ2-6, with D perhaps TRBD2 (5 bases). Germline V gene lookup returns CDR1 LNHDA and CDR2 SQIVND (reference sequence). V lost 3 bases and J lost 1, with 10 bases in between. The CDR3 has 16 residues. Here the CDR3 reads CASSMSGVSGANVLTF. DNA of the CDR3: TGTGCCAGTAGTATGTCCGGGGTATCTGGGGCCAACGTCCTGACTTTC.

V gene TRBV6-5 combines with J gene TRBJ1-1, with 8 nucleotides matching TRBD1. The junction had 1 base not matched to a gene; V was cut back by 6 bases and J by 4 bases. CDR1 is MNHEY, CDR2 SVGAGI, per germline. The CDR3 spans 12 residues. CDR3 residues: CASRTGGTEAFF. CDR3 DNA sequence: TGTGCCAGCAGAACAGGGGGCACTGAAGCTTTCTTT.